The clone carrying this T cell receptor (beta chain) was seen repeatedly, ten times or more. The sample comes from a study of HIV-infected patients and healthy controls. cDNA was made from approximately 0.55 ug RNA using alpha and beta constant primers. Separate chain-specific third strand synthesis with multiplexing indices produced the alpha and beta libraries. TCRdb re-derived calls from the 5' RACE reads in MiXCR, one entry per CDR3 protein. The sample has some 17,000 distinct CDR3 sequences, 9.5% to 13% seen once. Whole blood was used without fractionation, so all unsorted peripheral T cells were included. Trimming stripped 6 bases from V and 6 bases from J, with 27 bases between. Germline assignment: CDR1 MNHEY and CDR2 SVGEGT. The CDR3 contains 18 residues.

This TCR was recovered from an adult in good health. Source material: blood. The chain joins TRBV6-2 or TRBV6-3 to TRBJ1-5, with a tentative D call TRBD1 (5 bases). CDR3 sequence reads: CASRAFRSGSQRGQPQHF. In DNA form, the CDR3 reads TGTGCCAGCAGAGCCTTCCGATCGGGCAGCCAGAGGGGTCAGCCCCAGCATTTT.